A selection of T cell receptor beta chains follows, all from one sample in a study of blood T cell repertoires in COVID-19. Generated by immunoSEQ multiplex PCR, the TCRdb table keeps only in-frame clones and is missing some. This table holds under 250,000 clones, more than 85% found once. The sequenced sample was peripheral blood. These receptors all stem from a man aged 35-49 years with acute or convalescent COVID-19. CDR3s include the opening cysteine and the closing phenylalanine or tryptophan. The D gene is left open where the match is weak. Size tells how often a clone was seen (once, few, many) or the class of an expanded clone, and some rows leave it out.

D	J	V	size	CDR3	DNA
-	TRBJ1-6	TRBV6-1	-	CASSEFVGRNNSPLHF	TGTGCCAGCAGTGAATTCGTCGGCAGGAATAATTCACCCCTCCACTTT
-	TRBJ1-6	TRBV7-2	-	CASSPSRSPLHF	TGTGCCAGCAGCCCATCGAGGTCACCCCTCCACTTT
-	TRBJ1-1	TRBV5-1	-	CASSLSVAWQLNTEAFF	TGCGCCAGCAGCTTGTCAGTCGCTTGGCAGTTAAACACTGAAGCTTTCTTT
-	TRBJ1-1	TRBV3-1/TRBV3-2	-	CASSQEGGGVTEAFF	TGTGCCAGCAGCCAAGAGGGAGGTGGGGTCACTGAAGCTTTCTTT
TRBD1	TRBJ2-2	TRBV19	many	CASSGTGAGELFF	TGTGCCAGTAGTGGGACAGGCGCCGGGGAGCTGTTTTTT
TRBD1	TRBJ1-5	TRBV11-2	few	CASSLEGTAYQPQHF	TGTGCCAGCAGCTTAGAGGGGACAGCCTATCAGCCCCAGCATTTT
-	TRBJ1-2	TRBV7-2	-	CASSSPPSGGYTF	TGTGCCAGCAGCTCGCCCCCCTCGGGAGGCTACACCTTC
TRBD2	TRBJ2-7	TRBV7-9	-	CASSTGTTYEQYF	TGTGCCAGCTCTACCGGGACTACCTACGAGCAGTACTTC
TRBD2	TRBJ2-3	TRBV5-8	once	CASSLGLALIDTQYF	TGTGCCAGCAGCTTAGGACTAGCGTTAATAGATACGCAGTATTTT
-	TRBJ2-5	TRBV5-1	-	CASSSGSEETQYF	TGCGCCAGCAGTTCAGGGTCGGAAGAGACCCAGTACTTC
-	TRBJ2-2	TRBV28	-	CASSPATANTGELFF	TGTGCCAGCAGTCCCGCGACTGCGAACACCGGGGAGCTGTTTTTT
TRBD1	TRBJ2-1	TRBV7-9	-	CASRPGTVEQFF	TGTGCCAGCAGACCCGGGACAGTTGAGCAGTTCTTC
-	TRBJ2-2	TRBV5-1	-	CASSLVPQGTNTGELFF	TGCGCCAGCAGCTTGGTTCCACAGGGAACGAACACCGGGGAGCTGTTTTTT
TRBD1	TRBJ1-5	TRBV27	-	CASSDPDRAGQPQHF	TGTGCCAGCAGCGACCCGGACAGGGCGGGTCAGCCCCAGCATTTT
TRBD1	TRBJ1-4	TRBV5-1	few	CASSSGQVKEKLFF	TGCGCCAGCAGCTCCGGACAGGTTAAGGAAAAACTGTTTTTT
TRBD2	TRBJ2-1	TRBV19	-	CASRQTSGSREQFF	TGTGCCAGTAGACAGACTAGCGGGTCGAGGGAGCAGTTCTTC
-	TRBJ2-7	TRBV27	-	CASSFEAGYEQYF	TGTGCCAGCAGTTTTGAGGCCGGGTACGAGCAGTACTTC
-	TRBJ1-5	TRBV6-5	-	CASSYVSHRPQHF	TGTGCCAGCAGTTACGTATCCCATAGGCCCCAGCATTTT
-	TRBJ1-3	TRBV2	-	CASRAGSSGNTIYF	TGTGCCAGCAGGGCAGGGTCCTCTGGAAACACCATATATTTT
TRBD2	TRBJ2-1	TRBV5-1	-	CASATSGDSSYNEQFF	TGCGCCAGCGCGACTAGCGGGGACAGCTCCTACAATGAGCAGTTCTTC
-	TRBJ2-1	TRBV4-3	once	CASSQDRRLATYNEQFF	TGCGCCAGCAGCCAAGATCGGCGTCTAGCGACCTACAATGAGCAGTTCTTC
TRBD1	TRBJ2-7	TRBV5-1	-	CASSPNLPGTEKYF	TGCGCCAGCAGCCCGAACTTACCCGGGACAGAGAAGTACTTC
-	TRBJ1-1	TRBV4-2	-	CASSPPRRENTEAFF	TGTGCCAGCAGCCCCCCGAGGCGGGAGAACACTGAAGCTTTCTTT
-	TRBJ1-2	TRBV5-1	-	CASSSGHEGYTF	TGCGCCAGCAGCTCGGGACACGAGGGCTACACCTTC
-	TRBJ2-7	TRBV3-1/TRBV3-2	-	CASSPPGFNEQYF	TGTGCCAGCAGCCCCCCGGGGTTCAACGAGCAGTACTTC
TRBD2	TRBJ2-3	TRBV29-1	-	CSVGLAGGPDTQYF	TGCAGCGTCGGACTAGCGGGAGGGCCAGATACGCAGTATTTT
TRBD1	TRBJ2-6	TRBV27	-	CASSIGSGGAGANVLTF	TGTGCCAGCAGCATCGGGTCAGGGGGCGCTGGGGCCAACGTCCTGACTTTC
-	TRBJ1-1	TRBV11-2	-	CASSFSNTEAFF	TGTGCCAGCAGCTTTTCTAACACTGAAGCTTTCTTT
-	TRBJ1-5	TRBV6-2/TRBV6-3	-	CASSQGLGSNQPQHF	TGTGCCAGCAGTCAGGGCCTCGGGAGCAATCAGCCCCAGCATTTT
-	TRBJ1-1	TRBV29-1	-	CSGRSGLNTEAFF	TGCAGCGGGAGGAGTGGACTGAACACTGAAGCTTTCTTT
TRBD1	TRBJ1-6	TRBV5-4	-	CASSFLITTGNNSPLHF	TGTGCCAGCAGCTTCCTAATCACGACAGGGAATAATTCACCCCTCCACTTT
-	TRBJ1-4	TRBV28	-	CASSTRAGAEKLFF	TGTGCCAGCAGTACCCGAGCGGGGGCGGAAAAACTGTTTTTT